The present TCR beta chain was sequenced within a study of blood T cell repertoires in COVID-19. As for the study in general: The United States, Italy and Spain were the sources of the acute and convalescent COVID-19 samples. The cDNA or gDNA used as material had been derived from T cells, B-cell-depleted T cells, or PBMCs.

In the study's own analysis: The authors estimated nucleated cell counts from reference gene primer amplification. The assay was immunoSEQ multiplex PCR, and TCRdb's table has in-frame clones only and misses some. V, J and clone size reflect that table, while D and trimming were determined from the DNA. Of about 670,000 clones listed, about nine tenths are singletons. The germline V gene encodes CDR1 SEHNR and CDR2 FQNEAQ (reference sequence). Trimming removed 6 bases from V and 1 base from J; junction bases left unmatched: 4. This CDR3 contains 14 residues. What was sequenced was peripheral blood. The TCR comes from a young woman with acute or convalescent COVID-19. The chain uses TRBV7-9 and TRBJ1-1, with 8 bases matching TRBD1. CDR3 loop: CASRAGTGNTEAFF. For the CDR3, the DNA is TGTGCCAGCAGGGCCGGGACAGGGAACACTGAAGCTTTCTTT.